This TCR beta chain was captured by sequencing in a study of tumor-infiltrating lymphocytes in primary liver carcinoma. As for the study in general: The cohort included men and women aged 30 to 69 years. Between about 4 and 11 cm across, the tumors were all of stage T1-T3 N0M0. Points from the study as a whole: Detection in all five tumor regions applied to only about 7-24% of top clones.

Remarks on this clonotype: The antigen is not known. This may stem from a read error, because a much larger clone lies one nucleotide away.

DNA and RNA were both co-extracted from 20-30 mg of bulk tissue that had not been sorted. cDNA specific to TCR beta was made from approximately 0.55 ug of total RNA, with a constant-region primer employed for priming. ARM-PCR was slightly modified, and three nested multiplex PCR rounds with it gave rise to the TCR beta libraries. Two initial PCR rounds of about 9 cycles each paired TRBV1-TRBV30 forward primers with a C-beta reverse primer. TCRdb independently ran MiXCR on the multiplex PCR reads; one entry per CDR3 protein. The sample shows approximately 73,000 distinct CDR3 sequences, over 60% of them seen only once. This CDR3 contains 17 residues. Germline assignment: CDR1 SGHRS and CDR2 YFSETQ.

The J gene is TRBJ2-3, the V gene TRBV5-1; 10 positions agree with TRBD2. The sequencing sample was made of liver tumor tissue from sampling region 4. Subset described: tumor region T4, right-lateral pole. The TCR was taken from a middle-aged man with primary liver carcinoma and hepatitis B virus infection. CDR3 sequence (DNA): TGCGCCAGCAGCTTAAACCCCAGCGGGGGGGGCACAGATATGCAGTATTTT. Translation: CASSLNPSGGGTDMQYF. The full variable domain, rest sourced from reference TRBV5-1 and TRBJ2-3, is KAGVTQTPRYLIKTRGQQVTLSCSPISGHRSVSWYQQTPGQGLQFLFEYFSETQRNKGNFPGRFSGRQFSNSRSEMNVSTLELGDSALYLCASSLNPSGGGTDMQYFGPGTRLTVL.